These T cell receptor beta chains were read from a single sample in a study of breast tumors, draining lymph nodes, adjacent tissues. In TCRdb, the multiplex PCR reads were re-called with MiXCR into one record per CDR3 protein. Of approximately 210,000 distinct CDR3 sequences listed, under 35% are singletons. Sequenced: axillary lymph node tissue. The receptors come from a female donor with breast cancer. Some clones in this sample may be carry-over from other donors' samples. Both conserved end residues are part of each CDR3. D genes are given only for firm matches. The size of a clone is reported for some rows only, either as once, few or many, or as a class for expanded clones.

size,D,V,J,CDR3,DNA
many,TRBD1,TRBV5-5,TRBJ2-7,CASSSTGTGGVKYF,TGTGCCAGCAGCTCCACCGGGACAGGGGGCGTGAAGTACTTC
many,NA,TRBV20-1,TRBJ1-2,CSARDSGEAGYTF,TGCAGTGCTAGAGATTCCGGGGAAGCTGGCTACACCTTC
NA,TRBD2,TRBV7-3,TRBJ2-7,CASSPSGGGMGERYF,TGTGCCAGCAGCCCTAGCGGGGGCGGCATGGGCGAGCGGTACTTC
few,NA,TRBV10-2,TRBJ2-3,CAPLGASRRSTDTQYF,TGCGCCCCCTTGGGGGCTAGCAGGAGGAGCACAGATACGCAGTATTTT
NA,TRBD1,TRBV15,TRBJ1-5,CASRGTGGQPQHF,TGTGCCAGCAGGGGGACAGGGGGCCAGCCCCAGCATTTT
many,NA,TRBV19,TRBJ1-5,CASSIVIGQAYSNQPQHF,TGTGCCAGTAGTATAGTGATAGGCCAGGCCTATAGCAATCAGCCCCAGCATTTT
many,TRBD1,TRBV29-1,TRBJ2-1,CSVDATGNNEQFF,TGCAGCGTTGACGCGACAGGGAACAATGAGCAGTTCTTC
many,TRBD2,TRBV10-3,TRBJ2-1,CAISEPGLAGGGEQFF,TGTGCCATCAGTGAGCCAGGACTAGCGGGGGGCGGTGAGCAGTTCTTC
few,TRBD2,TRBV11-2,TRBJ2-7,CASSGGTSANHEQYF,TGTGCCAGCAGCGGAGGGACTAGCGCGAACCACGAGCAGTACTTC
many,NA,TRBV27,TRBJ2-7,CASSLSRFRGYEQYF,TGTGCCAGCAGTTTATCGAGGTTCAGGGGCTACGAGCAGTACTTC
NA,NA,TRBV29-1,TRBJ1-1,CSVGTPMNTEAFF,TGCAGCGTCGGGACACCCATGAACACTGAAGCTTTCTTT
many,NA,TRBV4-1,TRBJ1-4,CASSQELYKGKLFF,TGCGCCAGCAGCCAAGAGCTATATAAGGGAAAACTGTTTTTT
many,NA,TRBV5-6,TRBJ1-2,CASSLWEMGSGYTF,TGTGCCAGCAGCTTATGGGAAATGGGATCGGGCTACACCTTC
many,TRBD2,TRBV7-2,TRBJ2-5,CASSLGLAGWETQYF,TGTGCCAGCAGCTTGGGACTAGCGGGGTGGGAGACCCAGTACTTC
many,NA,TRBV5-1,TRBJ2-3,CASSLDVGTDTQYF,TGCGCCAGCAGCTTGGATGTTGGGACAGATACGCAGTATTTT
many,TRBD2,TRBV6-4,TRBJ2-1,CASSDEAGVVEQFF,TGTGCCAGCAGTGACGAAGCGGGAGTTGTCGAGCAGTTCTTC
NA,TRBD1,TRBV24-1,TRBJ1-5,CATSDGTGNQETQHF,TGTGCCACCAGTGATGGGACAGGGAACCAAGAGACCCAGCATTTT